This TCR beta chain was recovered during a study of T cell responses to AZD1222 COVID-19 vaccine. On this clone itself: Its antigen is as yet unknown.

Deletions cut 0 bases from V and 3 bases from J, with 17 bases between. In germline, CDR1 is ENHRY, CDR2 SYGVKD. CDR3 size: 18 residues. Study-wide results and limits: The donor group comprised mostly white British people and more females; the analysis possibly underestimated clonal diversity. Of spike-specific TCRs, nearly half reportedly target regions left unmutated in variants. Spike-specific TCR breadth rose after two AZD1222 doses, and depth rose as well.

Assay: immunoSEQ multiplex PCR; the TCRdb copy retains only in-frame clones and omits some. The sample contains some 170,000 clones, 90% to 95% of which appear only once. This receptor was taken from an adult in good health. The V and J genes are TRBV10-3 and TRBJ2-2, with D perhaps assigned TRBD1 or TRBD2 (6 bases each). The starting material was peripheral blood, obtained on day 0 of MenACWY control vaccination. CDR3 in amino acids: CAISESGGSLTHTGELFF. CDR3 DNA: TGTGCCATCAGTGAGTCAGGGGGGAGTCTAACTCACACCGGGGAGCTGTTTTTT.